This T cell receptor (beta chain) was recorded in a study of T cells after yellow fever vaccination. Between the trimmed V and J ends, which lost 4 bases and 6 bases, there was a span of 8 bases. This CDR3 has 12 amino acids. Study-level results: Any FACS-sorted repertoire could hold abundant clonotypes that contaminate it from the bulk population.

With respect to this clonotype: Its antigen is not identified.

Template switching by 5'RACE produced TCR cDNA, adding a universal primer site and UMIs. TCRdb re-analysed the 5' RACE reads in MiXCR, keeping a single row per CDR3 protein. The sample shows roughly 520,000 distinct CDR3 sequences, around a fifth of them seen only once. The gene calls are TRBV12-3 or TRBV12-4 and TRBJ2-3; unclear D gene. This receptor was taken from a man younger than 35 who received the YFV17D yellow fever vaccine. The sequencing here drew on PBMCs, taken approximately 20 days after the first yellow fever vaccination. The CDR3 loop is CASSSSWDTQYF. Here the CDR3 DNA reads TGTGCCAGCAGTTCGAGCTGGGATACGCAGTATTTT.